This TCR beta chain was sequenced during a study of human T cells and chemical hapten exposure. Study-wide background: Variation in per-sample TCR yields came mainly from small pooled library volume differences. Study-wide points: Sensitizing with DPC caused no change in TCRs above 1 in 1000 frequency.

MiXCR, run by TCRdb on the RACE reads, gives a single entry per CDR3 protein. The sample consists of 95,000 to 150,000 distinct CDR3 sequences, 13% of them appearing once. The sample's time point: pre-sensitization, week 0. Stated treatment: therapeutic diphenylcyclopropenone sensitization with weekly scalp DPC. The study extracted total RNA from unfractionated whole blood. Remarks on this clonotype: Its antigen is as yet unknown.

The CDR3 loop spans 15 amino acids. Germline V gene sequence: CDR1 SGHRS, CDR2 YFSETQ. Trimming cost V 0 bases and J 5 bases, with 15 bases left between them. The TCR was taken from a woman aged 18-35 years with alopecia areata. Some clones in this sample may be carry-over from other donors' samples. The gene calls are TRBV5-1 and TRBJ2-7; no definite D call. Sequenced here: whole blood, sampled in connection with sensitization to the hapten diphenylcyclopropenone (DPC). CDR3 DNA sequence: TGCGCCAGCAGCTTGGAAGGGATTGATGGGGACGAGCAGTACTTC. Translation gives CASSLEGIDGDEQYF.